Given below is one T cell receptor beta chain in context. Its specificity is not known. This sample is part of a study of cytomegalovirus exposure and HLA in healthy donors. About the research overall: The use of the same platform for the roughly 130 validation repertoires and the approximately 730 first-cohort repertoires was reported by a later analysis. The study's findings and limits: A list of approximately 150 TCR beta chains associated with cytomegalovirus was given. For cytomegalovirus status, the classifier reportedly gave diagnoses with high specificity and sensitivity.

Libraries were prepared by immunoSEQ multiplex PCR; TCRdb keeps only in-frame clonotypes and omits some of them. The sample has 130,000 to 150,000 clones; about 91% are singletons. The clonotype was recovered from a man younger than 30 in good health and CMV-seropositive. Input material: PBMCs.

CDR3 residues: CAASTGRNTEAFF. The CDR3, as DNA: TGTGCCGCCTCGACAGGGAGGAACACTGAAGCTTTCTTT. V usage is TRBV15 and J usage is TRBJ1-1, with 7 bases aligning to TRBD1. V shed 11 bases and J 1 base; nucleotides not matched to a gene: 7. In germline, CDR1 is LNHNV, CDR2 YYDKDF (reference sequence). This CDR3 spans 13 amino acids.